This TCR beta chain was captured by sequencing in a study of cytotoxic CD8 clonotypes in ibrutinib-treated CLL. Repertoires were generated with immunoSEQ multiplex PCR, while TCRdb's copy carries only in-frame clones and drops some. The sample has roughly 220,000 clones, about four fifths seen once. Trimming removed 4 bases from V and 4 bases from J; junction bases left unmatched: 4. The germline gives CDR1 MNHEY, CDR2 SMNVEV (reference sequence). The CDR3 totals 15 residues. Sequenced here: PBMCs, sampled after 12 months of ibrutinib treatment. This receptor was obtained from a human donor with chronic lymphocytic leukemia. The chain carries TRBV27 and TRBJ2-3, with 11 bases that match TRBD1. The chain's CDR3 is CASSSWTGGSDTQYF. CDR3 bases: TGTGCCAGCAGTTCCTGGACAGGGGGCTCAGATACGCAGTATTTT.